This T cell receptor beta chain originates from a study of shared clonotypes between healthy human individuals. Turning to the study itself: Three plates each covered CD4 naive and memory; CD8 naive two, CD8 memory one.

There are 14 residues in the CDR3. Germline V lookup: CDR1 SNHLY, CDR2 FYNNEI. The V gene end was trimmed by 6 bases and the J gene end by 2 bases; junction bases not matched to a gene: 2. The run depth of the assay was deep. Sequencing used immunoSEQ multiplex PCR; TCRdb keeps in-frame clones, though not all of them. There are about 2.1 million clones in the sample; approximately 94% occur only once, and around 1.7% lies in the top ten. Overall study results and limits: The four-donor shared clonotypes exceeded non-shared clonotypes in generation probability, with non-shared ones scoring lower.

Naive CD8 cells, CD45RO-negative and positively selected for CCR7, excluded terminally differentiated effector memory CD45RA+ cells. Recent acute infections and vaccinations were absent in the healthy HIV-negative adult donors. With regard to this clone: Antigen: not known.

The receptor was isolated from a man between 18 and 29 years old in good health. Some clones in this sample may be carry-over from other donors' samples. The chain links TRBV2 to TRBJ1-4, with TRBD1 identical over 8 bases. Specimen: naive CD8+ T cells from PBMCs. As DNA, the CDR3 is TGTGCCAGCAGGACAGGGGTGACTAATGAAAAACTGTTTTTT. Its translation: CASRTGVTNEKLFF.